Sequencing of this TCR beta chain was carried out in a study of shared clonotypes between healthy human individuals. Naive CD8 cells, CD45RO-negative and positively selected for CCR7, excluded terminally differentiated effector memory CD45RA+ cells. The CDR3 consists of 15 residues. The germline V gene encodes CDR1 SEHNR and CDR2 FQNEAQ (reference sequence). Trimming took off 1 base at V and 2 bases at J, with 12 bases between the two ends. Deep-level assay runs were performed. In the sorted-subset replicate PCRs, 200 ng DNA, 25,000 to 30,000 T cell genomes, was used. Sequencing was performed with immunoSEQ multiplex PCR; in TCRdb, only in-frame clones are kept and a portion is missing. In the table there are some 2 million clones, about 95% of which are singletons.

This TCR was recovered from a man aged 18 to 29 in good health. V is TRBV7-9 and J is TRBJ2-7; D possibly matches TRBD1 or TRBD2 (6 bases each). Input material: naive CD8+ T cells sorted from blood. The CDR3 region has the DNA TGTGCCAGCAGCTTAGACGCCGGGGGCCCCTACGAGCAGTACTTC. It encodes CASSLDAGGPYEQYF.